This T cell receptor (beta chain) emerged from a study of chemoradiotherapy in HPV16-positive cancers. For the study at large: Candidate HPV-specific T-cell clones and common TCR motifs came from functional assays in a couple of HPV16-positive patients. Findings and caveats of the study: During treatment, candidate HPV-specific clones and E7-related motifs expanded in tumor. Functional assays defining HPV-specific T cells used only a couple of HPV16-positive patients.

This clone is a singleton in its sample. Its antigen is as yet unknown. This CDR3 has 20 amino acids. V lost 0 bases, J lost 1 base, and 19 bases lay in between. Germline V gene lookup returns CDR1 SGHDN and CDR2 FVKESK. TCRdb's table, derived via immunoSEQ multiplex PCR, lists solely in-frame clones and lacks some. The sample lists some 2,900 clones, around 80% occurring once. This receptor was identified in a human donor with HPV-associated anogenital cancer. This chain joins TRBV14 and TRBJ1-6, with D possibly being TRBD1 (6 bases). The sample in question was tumor tissue, obtained from a patient who underwent chemoradiotherapy. The CDR3 protein is CASSQDSGTSEWSYNSPLHF. In DNA form, the CDR3 reads TGTGCCAGCAGCCAAGACTCCGGGACATCCGAATGGTCCTATAATTCACCCCTCCACTTT.